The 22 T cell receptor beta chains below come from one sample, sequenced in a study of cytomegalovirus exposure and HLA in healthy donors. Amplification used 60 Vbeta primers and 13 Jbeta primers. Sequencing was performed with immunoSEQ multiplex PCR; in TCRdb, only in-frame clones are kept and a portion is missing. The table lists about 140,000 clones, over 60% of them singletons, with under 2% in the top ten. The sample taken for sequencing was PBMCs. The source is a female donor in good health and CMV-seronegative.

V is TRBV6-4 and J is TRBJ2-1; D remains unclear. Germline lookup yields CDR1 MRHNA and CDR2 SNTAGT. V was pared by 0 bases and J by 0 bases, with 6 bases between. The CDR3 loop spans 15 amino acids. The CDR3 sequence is CASSDSSSSYNEQFF. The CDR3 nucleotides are TGTGCCAGCAGTGACTCCTCCAGCTCCTACAATGAGCAGTTCTTC.

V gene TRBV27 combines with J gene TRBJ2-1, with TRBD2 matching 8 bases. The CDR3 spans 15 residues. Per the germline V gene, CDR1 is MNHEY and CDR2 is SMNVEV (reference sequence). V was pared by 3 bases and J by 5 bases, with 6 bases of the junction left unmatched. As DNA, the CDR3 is TGTGCCAGCAGTTTCGGTAGCGGGGATCACAATGAGCAGTTCTTC. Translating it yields CASSFGSGDHNEQFF.

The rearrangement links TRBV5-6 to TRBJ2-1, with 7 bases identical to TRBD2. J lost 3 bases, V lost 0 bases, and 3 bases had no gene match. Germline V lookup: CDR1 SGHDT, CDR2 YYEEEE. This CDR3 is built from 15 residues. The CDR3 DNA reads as TGTGCCAGCAGCTTGGGGGGAGGGATCTACAATGAGCAGTTCTTC. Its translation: CASSLGGGIYNEQFF.

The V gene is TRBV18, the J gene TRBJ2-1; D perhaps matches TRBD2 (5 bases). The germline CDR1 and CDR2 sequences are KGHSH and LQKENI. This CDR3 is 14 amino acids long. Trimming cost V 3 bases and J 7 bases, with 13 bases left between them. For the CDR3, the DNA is TGTGCCAGCTCACCGATGGAGGTCAGAAATGAGCAGTTCTTC. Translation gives CASSPMEVRNEQFF. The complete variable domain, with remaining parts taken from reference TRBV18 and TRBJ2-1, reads NAGVMQNPRHLVRRRGQEARLRCSPMKGHSHVYWYRQLPEEGLKFMVYLQKENIIDESGMPKERFSAEFPKEGPSILRIQQVVRGDSAAYFCASSPMEVRNEQFFGPGTRLTVL.

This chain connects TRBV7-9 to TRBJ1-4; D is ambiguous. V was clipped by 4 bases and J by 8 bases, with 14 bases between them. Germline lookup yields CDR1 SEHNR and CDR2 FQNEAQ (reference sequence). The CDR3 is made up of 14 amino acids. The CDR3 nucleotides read TGTGCCAGCAGCTCGGTTACCGGGGTAGAAAAACTGTTTTTT. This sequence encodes CASSSVTGVEKLFF.

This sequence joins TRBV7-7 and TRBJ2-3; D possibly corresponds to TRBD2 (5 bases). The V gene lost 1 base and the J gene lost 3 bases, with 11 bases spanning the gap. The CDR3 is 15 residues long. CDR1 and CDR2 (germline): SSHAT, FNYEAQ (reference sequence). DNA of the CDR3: TGTGCCAGCAGCTTAGGGAGGACGGGGACAGATACGCAGTATTTT. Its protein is CASSLGRTGTDTQYF. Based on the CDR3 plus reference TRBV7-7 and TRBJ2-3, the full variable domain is GAGVSQSPRYKVTKRGQDVTLRCDPISSHATLYWYQQALGQGPEFLTYFNYEAQPDKSGLPSDRFSAERPEGSISTLTIQRTEQRDSAMYRCASSLGRTGTDTQYFGPGTRLTVL.

Written as DNA, the CDR3 is TGTGCCAGCAGCGAGGCCGGGACAGGGGGCGCGATCTATGGCTACACCTTC. Amino acid sequence: CASSEAGTGGAIYGYTF. The chain links TRBV7-3 to TRBJ1-2; 12 bases are a match to TRBD1. CDR1 and CDR2 (germline): SGHTA, FQGTGA. J lost 4 bases, V lost 5 bases, and 11 bases had no gene match. The CDR3 runs 17 residues. The full variable domain, with the rest looked up from reference TRBV7-3 and TRBJ1-2, is GAGVSQTPSNKVTEKGKYVELRCDPISGHTALYWYRQSLGQGPEFLIYFQGTGAADDSGLPNDRFFAVRPEGSVSTLKIQRTERGDSAVYLCASSEAGTGGAIYGYTFGSGTRLTVV.

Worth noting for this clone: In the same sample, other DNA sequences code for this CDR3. CDR3 region: CASSLGGDSTDTQYF. CDR3 bases: TGCGCCAGCAGCCTGGGGGGGGATAGCACAGATACGCAGTATTTT. V and J are TRBV5-1 and TRBJ2-3; 7 bases map to TRBD2. The CDR3 loop spans 15 amino acids. CDR1 is SGHRS and CDR2 is YFSETQ in the germline V gene. The V gene end was trimmed by 4 bases and the J gene end by 0 bases; junction bases not matched to a gene: 5.

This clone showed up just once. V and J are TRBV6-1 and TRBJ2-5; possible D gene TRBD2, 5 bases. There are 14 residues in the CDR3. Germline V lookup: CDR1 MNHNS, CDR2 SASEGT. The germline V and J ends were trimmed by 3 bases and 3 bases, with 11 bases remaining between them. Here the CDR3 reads CASSDGGLKETQYF. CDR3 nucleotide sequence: TGTGCCAGCAGTGACGGCGGACTGAAAGAGACCCAGTACTTC.

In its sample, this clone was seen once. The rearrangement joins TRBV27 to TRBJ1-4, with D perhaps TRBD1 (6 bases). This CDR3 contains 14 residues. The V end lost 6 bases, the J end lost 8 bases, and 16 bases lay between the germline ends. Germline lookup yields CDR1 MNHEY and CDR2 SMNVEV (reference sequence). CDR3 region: CASSFLMGAEKLFF. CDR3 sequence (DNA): TGTGCCAGCAGCTTCCTGATGGGGGCAGAAAAACTGTTTTTT.

CDR3 residues: CASSEALGQNTGELFF. The CDR3 DNA reads as TGTGCCAGCAGTGAAGCCCTAGGACAGAACACCGGGGAGCTGTTTTTT. This chain links TRBV6-1 with TRBJ2-2; D possibly corresponds to TRBD1 (5 bases). Per germline, CDR1 MNHNS and CDR2 SASEGT. V was shortened by 0 bases and J by 1 base, with 9 bases between the two germline ends. The CDR3 covers 16 residues.

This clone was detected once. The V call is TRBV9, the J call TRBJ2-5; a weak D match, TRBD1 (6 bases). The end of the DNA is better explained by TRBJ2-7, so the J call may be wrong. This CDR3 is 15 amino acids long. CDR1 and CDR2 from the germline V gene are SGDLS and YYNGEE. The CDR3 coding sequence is TGTGCCAGCAGCCCCCAGGGGAGTCCCATCTACGAGCAGTACTTC. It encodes CASSPQGSPIYEQYF.

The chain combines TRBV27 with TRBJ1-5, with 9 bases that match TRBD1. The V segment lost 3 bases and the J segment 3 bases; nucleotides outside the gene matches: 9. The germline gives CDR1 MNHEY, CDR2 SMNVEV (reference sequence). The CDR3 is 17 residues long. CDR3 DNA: TGTGCCAGCAGTTTGTCGGACAGGGGCGAGACCAATCAGCCCCAGCATTTT. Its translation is CASSLSDRGETNQPQHF.

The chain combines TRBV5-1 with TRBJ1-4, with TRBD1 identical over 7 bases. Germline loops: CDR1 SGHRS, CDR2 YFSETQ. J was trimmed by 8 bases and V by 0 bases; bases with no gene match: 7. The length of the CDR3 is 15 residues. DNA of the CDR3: TGCGCCAGCAGCTTGGCCAACAGGGGAGAGGAAAAACTGTTTTTT. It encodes CASSLANRGEEKLFF. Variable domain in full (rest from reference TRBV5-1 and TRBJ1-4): KAGVTQTPRYLIKTRGQQVTLSCSPISGHRSVSWYQQTPGQGLQFLFEYFSETQRNKGNFPGRFSGRQFSNSRSEMNVSTLELGDSALYLCASSLANRGEEKLFFGSGTQLSVL.

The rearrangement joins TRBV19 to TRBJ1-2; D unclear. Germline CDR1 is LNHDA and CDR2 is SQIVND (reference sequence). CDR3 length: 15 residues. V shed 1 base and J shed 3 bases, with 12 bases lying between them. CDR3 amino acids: CASSIVDNKDYGYTF. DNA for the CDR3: TGTGCCAGTAGTATAGTTGACAACAAAGACTATGGCTACACCTTC.

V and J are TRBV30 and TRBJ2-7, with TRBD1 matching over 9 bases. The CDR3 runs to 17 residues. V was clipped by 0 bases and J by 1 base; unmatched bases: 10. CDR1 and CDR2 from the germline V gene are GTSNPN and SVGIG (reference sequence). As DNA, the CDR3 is TGTGCCTGGAGTGTCACCTCGGGACAGGGTAGGTCCTACGAGCAGTACTTC. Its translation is CAWSVTSGQGRSYEQYF.

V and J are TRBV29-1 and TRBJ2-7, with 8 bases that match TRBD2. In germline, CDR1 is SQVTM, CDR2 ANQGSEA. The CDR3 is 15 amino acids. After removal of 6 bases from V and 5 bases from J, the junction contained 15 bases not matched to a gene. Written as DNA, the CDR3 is TGCAGCGTCGGGAGGGGGGATGCGATCAACCACGAGCAGTACTTC. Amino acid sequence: CSVGRGDAINHEQYF.

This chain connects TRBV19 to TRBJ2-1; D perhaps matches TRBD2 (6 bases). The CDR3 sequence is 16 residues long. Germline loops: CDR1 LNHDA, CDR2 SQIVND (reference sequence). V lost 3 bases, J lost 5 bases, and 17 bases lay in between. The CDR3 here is CASSMTAGRVNNEQFF. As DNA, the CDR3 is TGTGCCAGTAGTATGACGGCGGGACGGGTAAACAATGAGCAGTTCTTC.

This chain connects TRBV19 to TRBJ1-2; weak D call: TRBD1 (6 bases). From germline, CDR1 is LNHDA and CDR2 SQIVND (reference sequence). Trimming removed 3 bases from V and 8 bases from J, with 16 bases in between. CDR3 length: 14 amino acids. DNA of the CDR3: TGTGCCAGTAGTATGGGCGCAGGGGCAAACGGCTACACCTTC. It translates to CASSMGAGANGYTF. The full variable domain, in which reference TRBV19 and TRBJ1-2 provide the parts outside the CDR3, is DGGITQSPKYLFRKEGQNVTLSCEQNLNHDAMYWYRQDPGQGLRLIYYSQIVNDFQKGDIAEGYSVSREKKESFPLTVTSAQKNPTAFYLCASSMGAGANGYTFGSGTRLTVV.

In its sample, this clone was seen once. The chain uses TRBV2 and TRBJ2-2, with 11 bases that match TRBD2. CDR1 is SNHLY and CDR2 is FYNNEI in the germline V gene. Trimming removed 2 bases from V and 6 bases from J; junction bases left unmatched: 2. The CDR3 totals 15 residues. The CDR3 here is CASSELAGGPGELFF. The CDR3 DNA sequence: TGTGCCAGCAGTGAACTAGCGGGGGGCCCCGGGGAGCTGTTTTTT.

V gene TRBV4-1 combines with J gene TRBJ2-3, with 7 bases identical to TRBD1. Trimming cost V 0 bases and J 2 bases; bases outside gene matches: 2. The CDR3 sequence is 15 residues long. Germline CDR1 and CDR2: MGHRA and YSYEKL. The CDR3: CASSQDDRDTDTQYF. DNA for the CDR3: TGCGCCAGCAGCCAAGACGACAGGGACACAGATACGCAGTATTTT.

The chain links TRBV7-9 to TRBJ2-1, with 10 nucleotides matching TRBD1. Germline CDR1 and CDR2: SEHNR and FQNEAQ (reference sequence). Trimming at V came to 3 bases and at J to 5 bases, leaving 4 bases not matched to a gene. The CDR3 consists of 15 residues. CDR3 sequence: CASSLDRGYNNEQFF. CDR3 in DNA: TGTGCCAGCAGCTTGGACAGGGGGTACAACAATGAGCAGTTCTTC.